The clone carrying this T cell receptor beta chain appeared once. This record comes from a study of radiotherapy plus CTLA-4 blockade in lung cancer. V trimming: 5 bases; J trimming: 0 bases; junction bases outside the gene matches: 15. The CDR3 runs 18 residues. CDR1 MDHEN and CDR2 SYDVKM come from the germline V gene. Assay: immunoSEQ multiplex PCR; the TCRdb copy retains only in-frame clones and omits some. Found here are about 85,000 clones, 75% to 90% of them singletons; the top ten hold 2% to 2.5%. Sequenced material: peripheral blood, taken from a patient treated with radiotherapy plus ipilimumab. The TCR comes from a human donor with non-small cell lung cancer who had a partial response to radiotherapy plus ipilimumab. The rearrangement joins TRBV28 to TRBJ1-2; TRBD1 agrees at 7 bases. Here the CDR3 DNA reads TGTGCCAGCAGTCCATCCGGGACAGCCGCTCTGACTAACTATGGCTACACCTTC. The encoded protein is CASSPSGTAALTNYGYTF.